The 29 T cell receptor beta chains in this list originate from one sample, sequenced in a study of T cells in Graves' hyperthyroidism and ophthalmopathy. TCR beta CDR3 regions were amplified from RNA. First-round RT-PCR of the TCR CDR3 relied on the HTBI primer set. TCRdb ran MiXCR on the multiplex PCR reads and lists one entry per CDR3 protein. The table has about 200,000 distinct CDR3 sequences, 17% seen once. Source material: blood. The receptors were gathered from a man between 50 and 59 years old with Graves' hyperthyroidism.

This chain uses TRBV20-1 with TRBJ2-2; TRBD2 aligns across 13 bases. J lost 8 bases, V lost 6 bases, and 0 bases had no gene match. CDR3 length equals 12 residues. Germline CDR1 and CDR2: DFQATT and SNEGSKA (reference sequence). The CDR3 reads CSAGLAGGELFF. The DNA for the CDR3 is TGCAGTGCGGGACTAGCGGGAGGGGAGCTGTTTTTT.

This clonotype has ten or more counts. The rearrangement uses TRBV12-3 or TRBV12-4 and TRBJ2-1, with D perhaps being TRBD1 or TRBD2 (6 bases each). V gave up 3 bases and J gave up 1 base, with 16 bases separating them. The CDR3 is 17 residues long. The CDR3 region has the DNA TGTGCCAGCAGTTTGGGGGGCTGGCGGCCGTCCTACAATGAGCAGTTCTTC. Translated: CASSLGGWRPSYNEQFF.

This sequence joins TRBV24-1 and TRBJ2-3, with D tentatively TRBD2 (5 bases). The CDR3 covers 15 residues. From germline, CDR1 is KGHDR and CDR2 SFDVKD. V was pared by 5 bases and J by 0 bases, with 11 bases between. The CDR3 reads CATSASSRSTDTQYF. The CDR3 nucleotides read TGTGCCACCAGTGCTTCTAGCAGGAGCACAGATACGCAGTATTTT.

The chain carries TRBV20-1 and TRBJ1-1; no firm D call. This CDR3 spans 13 amino acids. CDR1 DFQATT and CDR2 SNEGSKA come from the germline V gene (reference sequence). V lost 3 bases and J lost 3, with 11 bases in between. The DNA for the CDR3 is TGCAGTGCTAGGGCGACCCTCGACACTGAAGCTTTCTTT. It is translated as CSARATLDTEAFF.

At least ten counts were recorded for this clonotype. The gene calls are TRBV12-5 and TRBJ2-7; TRBD2 aligns across 15 bases. This CDR3 region has 16 residues. In germline, CDR1 is LGHNT, CDR2 FRNRAP. Unmatched junction bases numbered 7, after V lost 6 bases and J lost 4 bases. The CDR3 is CASGWTSGRGGYEQYF. The DNA for the CDR3 is TGTGCTAGTGGATGGACTAGCGGGAGGGGCGGTTACGAGCAGTACTTC.

This clonotype was recorded at least ten times. The DNA of the CDR3 is TGTGCCAGCAGTGAAGGAAGGGGACACAGTGGTCCTTCCTCCTACGAGCAGTACTTC. This gives the protein CASSEGRGHSGPSSYEQYF. The chain links TRBV6-1 to TRBJ2-7; D may be TRBD1 (6 bases). This CDR3 is built from 19 residues. Trimming left V 1 base short and J 0 bases short, with 22 bases between. Germline values: CDR1 MNHNS, CDR2 SASEGT.

This chain joins TRBV10-1 and TRBJ2-1, with D perhaps TRBD2 (6 bases). Germline V gives CDR1 WNHNN, CDR2 SYGVQD (reference sequence). The CDR3 length is 16 residues. Trimming stripped 5 bases from V and 5 bases from J, with 19 bases between. In DNA, the CDR3 is TGCGCCAGCAGTCCTGTAGGAATTAGGAGGGACAATGAGCAGTTCTTC. As protein: CASSPVGIRRDNEQFF.

This clonotype was seen only a few times. The junction departs from germline at one end; a sequencing error may be responsible. This chain connects TRBV7-8 to TRBJ1-2; D gene uncertain. CDR1 and CDR2 (germline): SGHVS, FQNEAQ. The CDR3 covers 14 residues. The CDR3 region has the DNA TGCGCCAGCAGCTTAGGGAGTTTCGGCTATGGCTACACCTTC. Protein: CASSLGSFGYGYTF.

This clonotype occurred many times. This rearrangement joins TRBV5-1 to TRBJ1-4; no firm D call. The CDR3 covers 12 residues. The V end lost 0 bases, the J end lost 10 bases, and 7 bases lay between the germline ends. From germline, CDR1 is SGHRS and CDR2 YFSETQ. CDR3 coding DNA: TGCGCCAGCAGCTTGGAAATGGGAAAACTGTTTTTT. This gives the protein CASSLEMGKLFF.

This clonotype has only a few counts. This chain links TRBV19 with TRBJ2-7, with D maybe TRBD1 (5 bases). The CDR3 totals 17 residues. CDR1 and CDR2 (germline): LNHDA, SQIVND (reference sequence). The V and J ends lost 1 base and 5 bases respectively, with 21 bases between them. The chain's CDR3 is CASSIGARRGEDNEQYF. The CDR3 DNA is TGTGCCAGTAGTATAGGCGCCCGGAGAGGAGAGGACAACGAGCAGTACTTC.

The chain combines TRBV12-3 or TRBV12-4 with TRBJ2-2, with D unresolved. V lost 6 bases to trimming and J lost 4 bases, with 6 bases between them. The CDR3 covers 12 residues. CDR3 sequence reads: CASRQPTGELFF. As DNA, the CDR3 is TGTGCCAGCAGGCAGCCCACCGGGGAGCTGTTTTTT.

The CDR3 region is CASREDREPGELFF. CDR3 in DNA: TGTGCCAGCAGAGAGGACCGGGAACCCGGGGAGCTGTTTTTT. The chain couples TRBV6-1 to TRBJ2-2; D perhaps matches TRBD2 (5 bases). Germline V gene data show CDR1 as MNHNS and CDR2 as SASEGT. The V end was cut by 6 bases, the J end by 6 bases, with 14 bases between. CDR3 size: 14 residues.

This clonotype occurred many times. CDR3 in DNA: TGTGCCAGCAGCCTGCCGGGGCGAAATCAGCCCCAGCATTTT. Its translation is CASSLPGRNQPQHF. The chain combines TRBV28 with TRBJ1-5; perhaps TRBD1 as D (5 bases). Trimming cost V 6 bases and J 4 bases, with 13 bases left between them. Germline values: CDR1 MDHEN, CDR2 SYDVKM. This CDR3 has 14 residues.

This clonotype was seen at least ten times. CDR3 sequence (DNA): TGTGCCAGCAGTTTTTGGGTTGGCAATCAGCCCCAGCATTTT. Protein product: CASSFWVGNQPQHF. This sequence joins TRBV28 and TRBJ1-5, with unresolved D. The ends were cut back, 3 bases at V and 2 bases at J, with 8 bases in the middle. CDR1 and CDR2 (germline): MDHEN, SYDVKM. The CDR3 loop spans 14 amino acids.

This clonotype was seen at least ten times. V is TRBV28 and J is TRBJ2-1, with D unresolved. The CDR3 runs to 12 residues. In germline, CDR1 is MDHEN, CDR2 SYDVKM. V lost 3 bases to trimming and J lost 9 bases, with 9 bases between them. The CDR3 DNA reads TGTGCCAGCAGTTTCCCCCAGGCTGAGCAGTTCTTC. This codes for CASSFPQAEQFF.

This clonotype was seen only a few times. The chain combines TRBV7-9 with TRBJ2-5; tentatively, D is TRBD2 (6 bases). This CDR3 region has 14 residues. Trimming removed 4 bases at V and 5 bases at J, with 14 bases between. Germline CDR1 SEHNR, CDR2 FQNEAQ (reference sequence). CDR3 sequence reads: CASSWDSPRETQYF. CDR3 in DNA: TGTGCCAGCAGCTGGGACTCCCCAAGGGAGACCCAGTACTTC.

This clonotype was counted a few times. DNA of the CDR3: TGTGCCAGCAGTCCCGACTTCCCTGGAGAGCAGTACTTC. Encoded protein: CASSPDFPGEQYF. This chain uses TRBV9 with TRBJ2-7; no reliable D call. The V end was cut by 5 bases, the J end by 7 bases, with 16 bases between. This CDR3 is 13 amino acids long. The V gene's germline CDR1 is SGDLS and CDR2 YYNGEE.

This clonotype was counted many times. CDR3 nucleotides: TGTGCCAGCAGTGAGGGCGGGCTTCGGCGGTACTTC. It is translated as CASSEGGLRRYF. The J gene is TRBJ2-7, the V gene TRBV7-2, with D perhaps TRBD2 (5 bases). Per germline, CDR1 SGHTA and CDR2 FQGNSA. V dropped 6 bases and J dropped 12 bases, with 18 bases sitting between them. The CDR3 is 12 residues long.

This clonotype was observed many times. V is TRBV11-2 and J is TRBJ1-1; D is undetermined. V was trimmed by 10 bases and J by 1 base, leaving 7 bases between them. This CDR3 is built from 11 residues. The germline V gene encodes CDR1 SGHAT and CDR2 FQNNGV. The CDR3 coding sequence is TGTGCCATCCGGGAGAACACTGAAGCTTTCTTT. The encoded protein is CAIRENTEAFF. Drawing the rest from reference TRBV11-2 and TRBJ1-1, the complete variable domain is EAGVAQSPRYKIIEKRQSVAFWCNPISGHATLYWYQQILGQGPKLLIQFQNNGVVDDSQLPKDRFSAERLKGVDSTLKIQPAKLEDSAVYLCAIRENTEAFFGQGTRLTVV.

This clonotype was counted ten times or more. The rearrangement uses TRBV14 and TRBJ2-7; no clear D gene. The CDR3 spans 13 residues. Trimming shortened V by 0 bases and J by 3 bases, and 6 bases separated the two germline ends. The germline V gene has CDR1 SGHDN and CDR2 FVKESK. The CDR3 DNA reads TGTGCCAGCAGCCAAGATCCCCACTACGAGCAGTACTTC. Encoded protein: CASSQDPHYEQYF.

This chain uses TRBV11-3 with TRBJ2-5, with unresolved D. Germline values: CDR1 SGHNT, CDR2 YENEEA. The CDR3 runs to 14 residues. Trimming shortened V by 4 bases and J by 5 bases, and 14 bases separated the two germline ends. The DNA for the CDR3 is TGTGCCAGCAGCTCAAAACTGGATAGGGAGACCCAGTACTTC. This sequence encodes CASSSKLDRETQYF.

This clonotype has just a few counts. The chain uses TRBV7-2 and TRBJ2-5, with D possibly being TRBD1 or TRBD2 (5 bases each). Per the germline V gene, CDR1 is SGHTA and CDR2 is FQGNSA. V lost 4 bases and J 5 bases, leaving 14 bases between the germline ends. CDR3 length: 14 residues. The CDR3 sequence: CASSYGPGAETQYF. In DNA, the CDR3 is TGTGCCAGCAGCTACGGACCCGGGGCGGAGACCCAGTACTTC. Complete variable domain (other parts from reference TRBV7-2 and TRBJ2-5): GAGVSQSPSNKVTEKGKDVELRCDPISGHTALYWYRQSLGQGLEFLIYFQGNSAPDKSGLPSDRFSAERTGGSVSTLTIQRTQQEDSAVYLCASSYGPGAETQYFGPGTRLLVL.

This clonotype was picked up many times. The V and J genes are TRBV6-1 and TRBJ2-1; no clear D. V was trimmed by 4 bases and J by 4 bases, leaving 8 bases between them. Germline loops: CDR1 MNHNS, CDR2 SASEGT. The length of the CDR3 is 13 residues. CDR3 sequence: CASSAQEYNEQFF. The CDR3 nucleotides are TGTGCCAGCAGTGCTCAAGAATACAATGAGCAGTTCTTC.

This clonotype has at least ten counts. This chain joins TRBV6-6 and TRBJ2-1; 10 nucleotides agree with TRBD2. V trimming: 2 bases; J trimming: 0 bases; junction bases outside the gene matches: 7. Germline loops: CDR1 MNHNY, CDR2 SVGAGI (reference sequence). The CDR3 runs 18 residues. CDR3 nucleotide sequence: TGTGCCAGCAGTTACCAGCTAGCGGGAGTAGGCTCCTACAATGAGCAGTTCTTC. This gives the protein CASSYQLAGVGSYNEQFF.

This clonotype was seen at least ten times. The gene calls are TRBV5-8 and TRBJ2-2; no clear D gene. CDR1 is SGHTS, CDR2 YDEGEE, per germline. The CDR3 runs 13 residues. Trimming pared 3 bases from V and 1 base from J, leaving 4 bases between. This chain's CDR3 is CASSSRNTGELFF. The CDR3 DNA reads as TGTGCCAGCAGCTCCAGGAACACCGGGGAGCTGTTTTTT. Drawing the rest from reference TRBV5-8 and TRBJ2-2, the complete variable domain is EAGVTQSPTHLIKTRGQQATLRCSPISGHTSVYWYQQALGLGLQFLLWYDEGEERNRGNFPPRFSGRQFPNYSSELNVNALELEDSALYLCASSSRNTGELFFGEGSRLTVL.

This clonotype was found a few times. The V call is TRBV4-1, the J call TRBJ2-7; D unclear. V lost 5 bases and J 0 bases, leaving 23 bases between the germline ends. The CDR3 has 18 amino acids. Germline V lookup: CDR1 MGHRA, CDR2 YSYEKL. As DNA, the CDR3 is TGCGCCAGCAGCTACCGAACGTACGAAGCCGGACCCTCCTACGAGCAGTACTTC. Residues: CASSYRTYEAGPSYEQYF.

This clonotype showed up many times. V usage is TRBV28 and J usage is TRBJ2-1, with D possibly matching TRBD2 (5 bases). Per germline, CDR1 MDHEN and CDR2 SYDVKM. The V end was cut by 4 bases, the J end by 1 base, with 11 bases between. The CDR3 consists of 15 residues. For the CDR3, the DNA is TGTGCCAGCAGTTCCCTGCCGGGGTCCTACAATGAGCAGTTCTTC. Its protein product is CASSSLPGSYNEQFF.

This clonotype was detected a few times. The chain employs TRBV20-1 and TRBJ1-6; D is unresolved. CDR1 is DFQATT and CDR2 is SNEGSKA in the germline V gene (reference sequence). V dropped 5 bases and J dropped 7 bases, with 18 bases sitting between them. The CDR3 extends over 15 amino acids. The CDR3 region is CSARPPGYLNSPLHF. The CDR3 region has the DNA TGCAGTGCTCGTCCGCCCGGGTACCTAAATTCACCCCTCCACTTT.

In this sample, this clonotype turned up many times. The chain has TRBV29-1 and TRBJ1-5; D ambiguous. Looked up from germline, CDR1 is SQVTM and CDR2 is ANQGSEA. This CDR3 has 13 residues. V lost 6 bases and J lost 4, with 13 bases in between. CDR3 region: CSVGGVGNQPQHF. The CDR3 coding sequence is TGCAGCGTCGGCGGGGTAGGGAATCAGCCCCAGCATTTT. Full variable domain (missing parts from reference TRBV29-1 and TRBJ1-5): SAVISQKPSRDICQRGTSLTIQCQVDSQVTMMFWYRQQPGQSLTLIATANQGSEATYESGFVIDKFPISRPNLTFSTLTVSNMSPEDSSIYLCSVGGVGNQPQHFGDGTRLSIL.